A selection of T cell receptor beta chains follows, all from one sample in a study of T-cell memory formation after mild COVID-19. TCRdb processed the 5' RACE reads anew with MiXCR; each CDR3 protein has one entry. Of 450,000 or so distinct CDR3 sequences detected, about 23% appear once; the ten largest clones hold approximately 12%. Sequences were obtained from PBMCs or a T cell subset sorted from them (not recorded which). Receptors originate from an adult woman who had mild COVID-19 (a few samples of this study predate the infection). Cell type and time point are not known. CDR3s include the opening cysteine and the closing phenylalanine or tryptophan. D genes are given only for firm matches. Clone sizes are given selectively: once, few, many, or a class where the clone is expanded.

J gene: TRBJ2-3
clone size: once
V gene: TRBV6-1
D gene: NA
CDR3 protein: CASTRIGTDTQYF
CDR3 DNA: TGTGCCAGCACTCGGATAGGAACAGATACGCAGTATTTT

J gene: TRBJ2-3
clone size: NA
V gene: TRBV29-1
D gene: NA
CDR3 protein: CSGGEITDTQYF
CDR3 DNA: TGCAGCGGGGGGGAAATCACAGATACGCAGTATTTT

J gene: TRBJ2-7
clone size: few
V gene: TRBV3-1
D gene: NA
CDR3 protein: CASSQDWGTKAYEQYF
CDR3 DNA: TGTGCCAGCAGCCAAGATTGGGGGACCAAAGCCTACGAGCAGTACTTC

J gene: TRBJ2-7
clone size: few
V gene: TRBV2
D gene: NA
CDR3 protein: CASTRTRSNEQYF
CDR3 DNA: TGTGCCAGCACCAGAACTAGATCTAACGAGCAGTACTTC

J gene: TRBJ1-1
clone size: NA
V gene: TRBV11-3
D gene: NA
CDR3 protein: CASSLDILDSEAFF
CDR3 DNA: TGTGCCAGCAGCTTAGATATATTGGACAGTGAAGCTTTCTTT

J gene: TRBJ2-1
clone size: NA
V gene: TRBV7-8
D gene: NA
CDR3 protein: CASSHTVQIYNEQFF
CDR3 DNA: TGTGCCAGCAGCCATACAGTACAAATTTACAATGAGCAGTTCTTC

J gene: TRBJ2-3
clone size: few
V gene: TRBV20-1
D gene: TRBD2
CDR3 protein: CSAIFSGRLDTQYF
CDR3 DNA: TGCAGTGCTATCTTCAGCGGGAGGTTAGATACGCAGTATTTT

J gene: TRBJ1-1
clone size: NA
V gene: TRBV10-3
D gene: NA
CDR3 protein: CAISVRNTEAFF
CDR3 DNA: TGTGCCATCAGTGTCAGGAACACTGAAGCTTTCTTT

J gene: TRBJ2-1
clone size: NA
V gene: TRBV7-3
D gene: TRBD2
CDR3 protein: CASSAYATSGELNEQFF
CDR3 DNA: TGTGCCAGCAGCGCATATGCGACTAGCGGGGAATTGAATGAGCAGTTCTTC

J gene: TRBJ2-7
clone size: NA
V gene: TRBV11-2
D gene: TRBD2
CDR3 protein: CASSLDSGRNEQYF
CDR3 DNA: TGTGCCAGCAGCTTAGACAGCGGGAGGAACGAGCAGTACTTC

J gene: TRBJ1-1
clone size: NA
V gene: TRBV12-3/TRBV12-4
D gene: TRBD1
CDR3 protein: CASRPGQGWTEAFF
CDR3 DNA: TGTGCCAGCAGACCCGGACAGGGTTGGACTGAAGCTTTCTTT

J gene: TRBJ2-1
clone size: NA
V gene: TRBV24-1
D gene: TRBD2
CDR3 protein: CATRGTSGSWEQFF
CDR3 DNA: TGTGCCACCAGGGGGACTAGCGGGAGTTGGGAGCAGTTCTTC